These 20 T cell receptor beta chains share one sample of origin, sequenced in a study of blood T cell repertoires in COVID-19. Clones were sequenced by immunoSEQ multiplex PCR, and TCRdb holds only the in-frame ones, with some missing. The sample has 350,000 to 500,000 clones, 80% to 90% seen once. The specimen was peripheral blood. The source is a man between 18 and 29 years old with COVID-19, enrolled during active disease.

V gene TRBV7-9 combines with J gene TRBJ2-1; TRBD2 matches 13 bases. The V gene end was trimmed by 5 bases and the J gene end by 10 bases; junction bases not matched to a gene: 5. CDR3 length equals 14 residues. Germline V gene data show CDR1 as SEHNR and CDR2 as FQNEAQ (reference sequence). As DNA, the CDR3 is TGTGCCAGCAGCGGGACTAGCGGGGTTGAGGAGCAGTTCTTC. Amino acids: CASSGTSGVEEQFF.

The J gene is TRBJ2-3, the V gene TRBV7-2; 13 bases are a match to TRBD2. With 5 bases clipped from V and 4 bases from J, the junction kept 3 bases outside the gene matches. The CDR3 loop spans 15 amino acids. The germline V gene has CDR1 SGHTA and CDR2 FQGNSA. The chain's CDR3 is CASSAGTSGADTQYF. CDR3 coding DNA: TGTGCCAGCAGCGCCGGGACTAGCGGGGCAGATACGCAGTATTTT.

The rearrangement joins TRBV12-3 or TRBV12-4 to TRBJ1-2, with D maybe TRBD1 (6 bases). V lost 5 bases, J lost 6 bases, and 13 bases lay in between. This CDR3 contains 13 residues. The CDR3, as DNA: TGTGCCAGCAGTCCGAGACAGGCCCATGGCTACACCTTC. It translates to CASSPRQAHGYTF.

This sequence joins TRBV7-8 and TRBJ1-1; the match to TRBD1 covers 8 bases. The CDR3 contains 17 residues. V gave up 5 bases and J gave up 5 bases; unmatched junction bases: 16. Germline-derived CDR1 and CDR2 are SGHVS and FQNEAQ. Here the CDR3 DNA reads TGTGCCAGCAGCGCCAGACCGGGACAGGACCGGAGGACTGAAGCTTTCTTT. This gives the protein CASSARPGQDRRTEAFF.

The chain uses TRBV27 and TRBJ2-7; D is undetermined. Germline V gene data show CDR1 as MNHEY and CDR2 as SMNVEV (reference sequence). The CDR3 has 16 amino acids. Trimming took off 0 bases at V and 0 bases at J, with 12 bases between the two ends. CDR3 DNA sequence: TGTGCCAGCAGTTTATCCGGTCTAGTGGCCTCCTACGAGCAGTACTTC. It codes for CASSLSGLVASYEQYF.

CDR3 nucleotide sequence: TGTGCCAGCAGCCCTCAGGACAGGAGAGCTAACTATGGCTACACCTTC. This codes for CASSPQDRRANYGYTF. J is TRBJ1-2 and V is TRBV6-2 or TRBV6-3, with 7 bases identical to TRBD1. V dropped 6 bases and J dropped 0; count of bases not matched to a gene: 10. The CDR3 contains 16 residues. CDR1 is MNHEY, CDR2 SVGEGT, per germline.

The V call is TRBV9, the J call TRBJ2-3; 7 nucleotides align to TRBD2. Germline trimming cut 4 bases from V and 3 bases from J; bases unmatched to any gene: 11. CDR3 length: 16 amino acids. Germline CDR1 and CDR2: SGDLS and YYNGEE. DNA for the CDR3: TGTGCCAGCAGCCAGTGGGGAGGGAGAGAGACAGATACGCAGTATTTT. Encoded protein: CASSQWGGRETDTQYF.

This sequence joins TRBV28 and TRBJ2-7; tentative D call: TRBD2 (6 bases). Germline V gives CDR1 MDHEN, CDR2 SYDVKM. V lost 6 bases and J 3 bases, leaving 21 bases between the germline ends. The CDR3 has 16 residues. The CDR3 loop reads CASSSGVELILYEQYF. In DNA, the CDR3 is TGTGCCAGCAGCTCGGGGGTGGAACTGATCCTCTACGAGCAGTACTTC.

The chain combines TRBV5-4 with TRBJ1-1, with unresolved D. CDR1 SGHNT and CDR2 YYREEE come from the germline V gene (reference sequence). The CDR3 has 14 amino acids. V was shortened by 0 bases and J by 5 bases, with 11 bases between the two germline ends. Here the CDR3 DNA reads TGTGCCAGCAGCTTGGTGCCAGGAAGGACTGAAGCTTTCTTT. This gives the protein CASSLVPGRTEAFF.

Regarding this clone: Other DNA sequences in this specimen translate into the identical CDR3. The chain recombines TRBV5-1 with TRBJ2-3; D is perhaps TRBD2 (6 bases). CDR1 SGHRS and CDR2 YFSETQ come from the germline V gene. V lost 0 bases and J lost 3, with 8 bases in between. There are 14 residues in the CDR3. The CDR3 here is CASSLGGTTDTQYF. CDR3 coding DNA: TGCGCCAGCAGCTTGGGGGGGACTACAGATACGCAGTATTTT.

The chain combines TRBV6-5 with TRBJ1-2; D ambiguous. The V gene lost 0 bases and the J gene lost 8 bases, with 16 bases spanning the gap. This CDR3 spans 15 amino acids. The germline CDR1 and CDR2 sequences are MNHEY and SVGAGI. DNA for the CDR3: TGTGCCAGCAGTTACTCTCTCCGAGGGATGTTAGGCTACACCTTC. It yields the protein CASSYSLRGMLGYTF.

V is TRBV12-3 or TRBV12-4 and J is TRBJ2-1, with D perhaps matching TRBD2 (5 bases). V dropped 5 bases and J dropped 9 bases, with 11 bases sitting between them. CDR3 length: 12 amino acids. This CDR3 is CASSLTRGEQFF. As DNA, the CDR3 is TGTGCCAGCAGTCTGACCCGGGGTGAGCAGTTCTTC.

V gene TRBV2 combines with J gene TRBJ1-1, with TRBD1 as a possible D gene (6 bases). Germline V gene sequence: CDR1 SNHLY, CDR2 FYNNEI. The CDR3 loop spans 16 amino acids. V gave up 6 bases and J gave up 1 base, with 18 bases separating them. CDR3 in DNA: TGTGCCAGCAGGCTGGTGGGGGCGGTGGGGAACACTGAAGCTTTCTTT. Amino acids: CASRLVGAVGNTEAFF.

Only a few counts were recorded for this clone. The V call is TRBV11-2, the J call TRBJ2-7, with D tentatively TRBD2 (5 bases). V was trimmed by 4 bases and J by 4 bases, leaving 5 bases between them. This CDR3 has 11 amino acids. Germline CDR1 and CDR2: SGHAT and FQNNGV. CDR3 sequence: CASSWEYEQYF. CDR3 bases: TGTGCCAGCAGCTGGGAGTACGAGCAGTACTTC.

V is TRBV19 and J is TRBJ1-5; a weak D match, TRBD1 (6 bases). This CDR3 spans 16 amino acids. Trimming left V 6 bases short and J 2 bases short, with 17 bases between. Germline V gene lookup returns CDR1 LNHDA and CDR2 SQIVND (reference sequence). CDR3 protein: CASSHRGGMGNQPQHF. The CDR3 DNA is TGTGCCAGTAGCCATAGGGGGGGAATGGGCAATCAGCCCCAGCATTTT.

The CDR3 loop is CASSWDRVDEQFF. DNA of the CDR3: TGTGCCAGCAGTTGGGACAGGGTTGATGAGCAGTTCTTC. The chain combines TRBV6-4 with TRBJ2-1, with TRBD1 matching 9 bases. The trim removed 5 bases at V and 8 bases at J, leaving 4 bases unmatched. This CDR3 contains 13 residues. Germline V gene lookup returns CDR1 MRHNA and CDR2 SNTAGT.

The chain couples TRBV5-1 to TRBJ2-1, with a tentative D call TRBD1 (6 bases). Trimming took off 2 bases at V and 3 bases at J, with 12 bases between the two ends. The germline CDR1 and CDR2 sequences are SGHRS and YFSETQ. This CDR3 comprises 15 residues. The CDR3 region has the DNA TGCGCCAGCAGCTTTCCCGGACAGCTCTACAATGAGCAGTTCTTC. It is translated as CASSFPGQLYNEQFF.

The gene calls are TRBV7-2 and TRBJ1-6; 7 bases fit TRBD1. This CDR3 region has 14 residues. CDR1 SGHTA and CDR2 FQGNSA come from the germline V gene. V gave up 1 base and J gave up 18 bases; unmatched junction bases: 12. The CDR3 DNA is TGTGCCAGCAGCTTAGAAGGGAGCGACAGGGTTCGCCACTTT. Its protein product is CASSLEGSDRVRHF.

J is TRBJ2-5 and V is TRBV25-1, with D unclear. The CDR3 covers 15 residues. Germline CDR1 MGHDK, CDR2 SYGVNS. V lost 3 bases to trimming and J lost 3 bases, with 14 bases between them. CDR3 coding DNA: TGTGCCAGCAGTGACCCGATCACTCCCGAAGAGACCCAGTACTTC. Its translation: CASSDPITPEETQYF.

A remark on this clone: One end of the junction varies from germline; a read error may be responsible. J is TRBJ2-5 and V is TRBV2; possibly TRBD1 for D (6 bases). The V gene's germline CDR1 is SNHLY and CDR2 FYNNEI. This CDR3 has 17 amino acids. CDR3: CASREEGQGRYQETQYF. Written as DNA, the CDR3 is TGTGCCAGCAGGGAAGAGGGACAAGGGCGCTACCAAGAGACCCAGTACTTC.